This is a list of T cell receptor beta chains from one sample in a study of molecular identifiers for immune sequencing clone quantification. TCRdb re-derived calls from the PCR reads in MiXCR, one entry per CDR3 protein. The profile shows approximately 97,000 distinct CDR3 sequences, under 40% of them singletons. The sequencing sample was made of naive CD8+ T cells from blood, with Jurkat cell RNA spiked in. Every receptor here comes from a human donor in good health. Some libraries in this study had Jurkat cell RNA spiked in. The CDR3 runs from the conserved cysteine through the conserved F or W. The order of the fields is J gene, CDR3 length, D gene, V gene, clone size, CDR3 protein, CDR3 DNA. The D gene is left open where the match is weak. Where a row states a size, it is once, few, many or the class of an expanded clone; other rows omit it.

TRBJ2-5	12	TRBD2	TRBV20-1	many	CSAKAGGGAQYF	TGCAGTGCTAAAGCGGGAGGAGGCGCCCAGTACTTC
TRBJ1-2	15	-	TRBV13	-	CASSLAPEGDKGYTF	TGTGCCAGCAGCTTAGCCCCGGAGGGAGATAAGGGCTACACCTTC
TRBJ2-5	11	-	TRBV12-3/TRBV12-4	-	CASRLGTRQYF	TGTGCCAGCAGATTAGGGACTCGACAGTACTTC
TRBJ2-7	15	TRBD2	TRBV5-8	few	CASSLSQGGPYEQYF	TGTGCCAGCAGCTTGAGTCAGGGAGGGCCCTACGAGCAGTACTTC
TRBJ2-7	14	-	TRBV9	-	CASSVDGVSYEQYF	TGTGCCAGCAGCGTAGATGGGGTCTCCTACGAGCAGTACTTC
TRBJ1-1	15	TRBD1	TRBV20-1	few	CSARGPGQGGTEAFF	TGCAGTGCTAGAGGCCCTGGACAGGGCGGAACTGAAGCTTTCTTT
TRBJ2-7	14	-	TRBV20-1	-	CSARDPGGFDEQYF	TGCAGTGCTAGAGACCCAGGGGGGTTCGACGAGCAGTACTTC
TRBJ2-3	16	TRBD2	TRBV5-1	-	CASSPDAGGGTDTQYF	TGCGCCAGCAGCCCGGACGCGGGAGGGGGGACAGATACGCAGTATTTT
TRBJ2-7	16	TRBD1	TRBV4-3	-	CASSQGGQGPYYEQYF	TGCGCCAGCAGCCAAGGGGGACAGGGGCCCTACTACGAGCAGTACTTC
TRBJ2-3	18	TRBD2	TRBV13	few	CASSVGLAGVVRQDTQYF	TGTGCCAGCAGCGTCGGACTAGCGGGGGTGGTACGCCAAGATACGCAGTATTTT
TRBJ1-5	15	-	TRBV10-2	-	CASSEFGTPNQPQHF	TGCGCCAGCAGTGAATTTGGGACTCCGAATCAGCCCCAGCATTTT
TRBJ2-3	15	TRBD1	TRBV5-6	once	CVSRTGTGSTDTQYF	TGTGTCAGCAGAACCGGGACAGGGAGCACAGATACGCAGTATTTT
TRBJ1-1	14	-	TRBV5-1	-	CASSPFSGDTEAFF	TGCGCCAGCAGTCCTTTTTCCGGGGACACTGAAGCTTTCTTT
TRBJ2-4	15	-	TRBV4-3	-	CASSLSQGNKNIQYF	TGCGCCAGCAGCCTATCACAGGGTAATAAAAACATTCAGTACTTC
TRBJ2-1	17	TRBD1	TRBV13	many	CASSLHSGTGPYNEQFF	TGTGCCAGCAGCTTGCATTCCGGGACAGGTCCCTACAATGAGCAGTTCTTC
TRBJ2-7	14	-	TRBV2	many	CASSEARSEWEQYF	TGTGCCAGCAGTGAAGCGCGTTCCGAATGGGAGCAGTACTTC
TRBJ2-5	15	-	TRBV7-7	once	CASCSSARSLETQYF	TGTGCTAGCTGCTCCTCGGCAAGGAGCTTGGAGACCCAGTACTTC
TRBJ2-7	14	-	TRBV5-1	-	CASRSEGITYEQYF	TGCGCCAGCAGGTCGGAGGGGATTACCTACGAGCAGTACTTC
TRBJ2-3	13	TRBD2	TRBV28	few	CASSLAVTDTQYF	TGTGCCAGCAGCCTAGCGGTCACAGATACGCAGTATTTT
TRBJ1-6	13	-	TRBV2	few	CASSGSFNSPLHF	TGTGCCAGCTCCGGGTCGTTTAATTCACCCCTCCACTTT
TRBJ2-3	16	TRBD2	TRBV5-6	-	CAGSPYGGRAGDTQYF	TGTGCCGGCAGCCCCTATGGCGGGAGGGCGGGGGATACGCAGTATTTT
TRBJ1-1	16	-	TRBV5-6	few	CASSLAIRADNTEAFF	TGTGCCAGCAGCTTGGCCATTCGGGCAGATAACACTGAAGCTTTCTTT
TRBJ2-7	14	TRBD1	TRBV4-2	-	CASSQGTGDHEQYF	TGTGCCAGCAGCCAAGGGACAGGGGACCACGAGCAGTACTTC
TRBJ2-3	14	-	TRBV2	-	CASFNGVSTDKQYF	TGTGCCAGTTTCAACGGCGTAAGCACAGATAAGCAGTATTTT
TRBJ2-3	15	-	TRBV5-1	many	CASSLVVPSTDTQYF	TGCGCCAGCAGCTTGGTAGTCCCCAGCACAGATACGCAGTATTTT
TRBJ1-4	12	TRBD1	TRBV12-3/TRBV12-4	-	CASKGAHEKLFF	TGTGCCAGCAAGGGGGCCCATGAAAAACTGTTTTTT
TRBJ2-7	13	-	TRBV19	many	CASSTYGFYEQYF	TGTGCCAGTAGTACATACGGGTTCTACGAGCAGTACTTC
TRBJ2-4	15	TRBD1	TRBV20-1	-	CSARGQGYAKSIQYF	TGCAGTGCTAGGGGACAGGGCTATGCCAAAAGCATTCAGTACTTC
TRBJ2-3	15	-	TRBV7-9	few	CASSSGPPSTDTQYF	TGTGCCAGCAGCTCCGGGCCACCTAGCACAGATACGCAGTATTTT
TRBJ2-3	20	TRBD2	TRBV2	few	CASSVQGGGDSGRRIDTQYF	TGTGCCAGCAGTGTCCAGGGAGGAGGGGATAGCGGGAGACGAATAGATACGCAGTATTTT
TRBJ2-7	15	TRBD1	TRBV12-3/TRBV12-4	-	CASSYPGTGPSEQYF	TGTGCCAGCAGTTATCCCGGGACAGGGCCCTCCGAGCAGTACTTC
TRBJ2-3	16	-	TRBV7-3	-	CASSSLGPRGTDTQYF	TGTGCCAGCAGCTCGTTAGGGCCCCGCGGCACAGATACGCAGTATTTT
TRBJ1-4	14	TRBD1	TRBV5-4	-	CASSRTGLNEKLFF	TGTGCCAGCAGCCGGACAGGGCTTAATGAAAAACTGTTTTTT
TRBJ2-5	15	-	TRBV2	few	CASSYNGPAGKTQYF	TGTGCCAGCAGTTATAACGGACCCGCGGGAAAGACCCAGTACTTC
TRBJ2-5	16	TRBD1	TRBV27	-	CASRIWYRGRGETQYF	TGTGCCAGCAGAATCTGGTACAGGGGGCGCGGGGAGACCCAGTACTTC
TRBJ2-7	14	-	TRBV10-3	once	CATQSRDPFYEQYF	TGTGCCACCCAGTCCCGGGACCCCTTCTACGAGCAGTACTTC
TRBJ2-7	13	-	TRBV28	many	CASSLSLASEQYF	TGTGCCAGCAGTTTAAGTCTAGCGTCCGAGCAGTACTTC
TRBJ1-1	16	TRBD1	TRBV7-9	few	CASSLGQGLMNTEAFF	TGTGCCAGCAGCTTGGGACAGGGGCTCATGAACACTGAAGCTTTCTTT
TRBJ2-1	16	-	TRBV7-9	-	CASSSLAGLLSNEQFF	TGTGCCAGCAGCTCCCTGGCGGGGCTGCTCTCCAATGAGCAGTTCTTC
TRBJ2-7	13	-	TRBV20-1	once	CSAIPGTSYEQYF	TGCAGTGCTATTCCCGGGACCTCGTACGAGCAGTACTTC
TRBJ2-3	14	-	TRBV6-2/TRBV6-3	few	CASNGAASTDTQYF	TGTGCCAGCAACGGCGCAGCTAGCACAGATACGCAGTATTTT
TRBJ2-3	14	-	TRBV28	many	CASSIIWGTDTQYF	TGTGCCAGCAGTATCATATGGGGCACAGATACGCAGTATTTT
TRBJ2-3	15	TRBD2	TRBV11-2	-	CASSWTSGTTDTRYF	TGTGCCAGCAGCTGGACTAGCGGCACTACAGATACGCGGTATTTT
TRBJ2-5	14	-	TRBV12-3/TRBV12-4	few	CASSLRQFQETQYF	TGTGCCAGCAGTTTAAGGCAGTTTCAAGAGACCCAGTACTTC
TRBJ2-7	13	-	TRBV14	few	CASSEWDGYEQYF	TGTGCCAGCAGCGAATGGGACGGGTACGAGCAGTACTTC
TRBJ2-3	15	-	TRBV5-1	many	CASSLISRSADTQYF	TGCGCCAGCAGCTTGATCTCGAGAAGCGCAGATACGCAGTATTTT
TRBJ2-3	14	TRBD2	TRBV20-1	-	CSATGTSGPDTQYF	TGCAGTGCTACCGGGACTAGCGGGCCAGATACGCAGTATTTT
TRBJ2-7	12	-	TRBV29-1	many	CSVGRESYEQYF	TGCAGCGTTGGACGGGAGAGCTACGAGCAGTACTTC
TRBJ2-4	15	-	TRBV19	few	CASSSGHSAKNIQYF	TGTGCCAGTAGTTCCGGACACTCCGCCAAAAACATTCAGTACTTC
TRBJ2-1	16	TRBD1	TRBV20-1	-	CSAPDRGLSNFNEQFF	TGCAGTGCCCCGGACAGGGGGCTGAGTAACTTCAACGAGCAGTTCTTC
TRBJ2-7	13	TRBD2	TRBV20-1	-	CSAEGLAVYEQYF	TGCAGTGCCGAGGGACTAGCGGTCTACGAGCAGTACTTC
TRBJ1-1	12	-	TRBV6-5	-	CASSSTGYEAFF	TGTGCCAGCAGCAGCACAGGGTATGAAGCTTTCTTT
TRBJ2-3	15	TRBD2	TRBV7-8	-	CASITRTSGSHTQYF	TGTGCCAGCATAACAAGGACTAGTGGTTCACATACGCAGTATTTT
TRBJ2-1	14	-	TRBV7-8	many	CASSLSLDYNEQFF	TGTGCCAGCAGCTTAAGCTTAGACTACAATGAGCAGTTCTTC